The source of this T cell receptor beta chain is a study of blood T cell repertoires in COVID-19 (dated by TCRdb to 2020 to 2021). Describing the broader study: Collaborator samples came from the United States, Italy and Spain and covered acute and convalescent phases of COVID-19. The samples were drawn from the first 160 participants of the ongoing ImmuneRACE study and from 1,254 subjects provided by 6 global collaborators. The sample metadata nearly always contained a de-identified subject ID, COVID-19 status, age in years and sex. The repertoires were released in a freely available public database meant as a resource for research on the immune response to SARS-CoV-2. The dataset comprised deeply sampled blood TCRbeta repertoires from subjects exposed to, actively infected with, or recovered from COVID-19. HLA class I and class II types, where available, came from metadata supplied by the sample provider rather than from assay-based typing. The material from the prospective study consisted of cDNA or gDNA derived from T cells, B-cell-depleted T cells, or PBMCs. The research as a whole found: The quantity of clinical and demographic metadata differed by source and by participant and was supplied without curation.

One collaborating source in Seattle enrolled patients during active infection and followed them longitudinally through the course of disease. The collaborating institutions used their own protocols to collect whole blood in K2EDTA tubes. For TCRbeta analysis, collaborators shipped samples in one of three forms: frozen whole blood, isolated PBMCs, or DNA extracted from either of those sample types. TCRbeta CDR3 regions were amplified from genomic DNA by means of the immunoSEQ Assay, a bias-controlled multiplex PCR. The study's processing was this. Within the assay, amplification of reference gene primers was used to estimate how many nucleated cells each sample contained. Sequence reads were collapsed and filtered to measure the absolute abundance of every unique TCRbeta CDR3 rearrangement. For each sample, productive Simpson clonality was calculated as the square root of Simpson's diversity index across productive rearrangements. In TCRdb, the immuneACCESS table is reduced to in-frame sequences with V and J assigned. These tables do not hold every clone; where another copy was compared, an unresolved V gene accounts for under half, and the others remain unexplained. For V, J and clone size, that table is used; D and trimming come from the DNA. A total of 87,000 or so clones appear in this sample, approximately 85% of them only once. The biggest ten clones account for roughly 3.2% of the sample.

The cysteine opens and the phenylalanine closes a CDR3 of 15 amino acids. Just the 45-base CDR3 DNA is kept, in frame starting at base 1. V is cut back by 3 bases and J by 8 bases, with 10 bases in the junction unmatched. CDR1 and CDR2 (SNHLY, FYNNEI) derive from the germline V gene. As to this clone: Its antigen target is currently unknown. Base qualities are not provided; no much larger clone lies one nucleotide away.

This clonotype was obtained from a woman over 75 with COVID-19, enrolled during active disease. The chain employs TRBV2 and TRBJ1-5; TRBD1 aligns with 7 central bases. The sequenced sample was peripheral blood. The DNA reads TGTGCCAGCAGTGATTCTACAGGGGCCTGGGAGCCCCAGCATTTT. The encoded protein is CASSDSTGAWEPQHF.